The 10 T cell receptor beta chains in this list originate from one sample, sequenced in a study of vaccination effects on CD4 cells after COVID-19. Produced via immunoSEQ multiplex PCR; TCRdb's table is partial and in-frame only. The table shows under 40,000 clones, with approximately 80% occurring only once. Antigen-specific CD4+ T cells were expanded with viral peptide pools in the ViraFEST assay before sequencing. CD4+ T cells were isolated after around ten days of culture. The participants, recipients of two vaccine doses, got either BNT162b2 or mRNA-1273. No antigens are known for them. Source: CD4+ T cells from PBMCs cultured with HCoV-NL63 spike peptides, taken after COVID-19 vaccination. The receptors were sampled from a human donor who received a COVID-19 vaccine. Some clones in this sample may be carry-over from other donors' samples.

The chain couples TRBV2 to TRBJ2-3; 10 nucleotides align to TRBD2. Germline V gives CDR1 SNHLY, CDR2 FYNNEI. V lost 6 bases and J lost 3; bases outside the gene matches: 6. The CDR3 extends over 15 amino acids. This chain's CDR3 is CASSKSGGGTDTQYF. The CDR3 DNA reads as TGTGCCAGCAGCAAGAGCGGGGGGGGGACAGATACGCAGTATTTT.

The rearrangement uses TRBV28 and TRBJ1-6; TRBD1 agrees at 8 bases. V was clipped by 3 bases and J by 2 bases; unmatched bases: 6. Germline assignment: CDR1 MDHEN and CDR2 SYDVKM. CDR3 length: 17 residues. The CDR3 region is CASSLRTGLTYNSPLHF. The CDR3 coding sequence is TGTGCCAGCAGTTTGAGGACAGGGTTGACCTATAATTCACCCCTCCACTTT.

V gene TRBV9 combines with J gene TRBJ2-3; no definite D call. Germline CDR1 reads SGDLS; CDR2 reads YYNGEE. The CDR3 covers 13 residues. V was pared by 0 bases and J by 0 bases, with 2 bases between. The CDR3 DNA sequence: TGTGCCAGCAGCGTAGCCAGCACAGATACGCAGTATTTT. Translated: CASSVASTDTQYF.

The V call is TRBV19, the J call TRBJ1-3; no reliable D call. Trimming cost V 10 bases and J 0 bases, with 13 bases left between them. CDR3 size: 14 residues. Germline-derived CDR1 and CDR2 are LNHDA and SQIVND (reference sequence). The CDR3 reads CATQGGFSGNTIYF. The DNA of the CDR3 is TGTGCCACTCAAGGAGGATTCTCTGGAAACACCATATATTTT.

This rearrangement joins TRBV7-9 to TRBJ2-2; D may be TRBD2 (5 bases). Trimming shortened V by 5 bases and J by 2 bases, and 9 bases separated the two germline ends. The CDR3 length is 14 residues. From germline, CDR1 is SEHNR and CDR2 FQNEAQ (reference sequence). CDR3 in amino acids: CASSLGSNTGELFF. The CDR3 DNA is TGTGCCAGCAGCCTAGGGAGTAACACCGGGGAGCTGTTTTTT.

The chain recombines TRBV6-4 with TRBJ1-2; D remains unclear. From germline, CDR1 is MRHNA and CDR2 SNTAGT. The V end was cut by 0 bases, the J end by 8 bases, with 10 bases between. This CDR3 comprises 13 residues. CDR3 region: CASSDSRGNGYTF. As DNA, the CDR3 is TGTGCCAGCAGTGACTCGAGAGGGAACGGCTACACCTTC.

The chain joins TRBV27 to TRBJ2-5; 10 bases agree with TRBD1. Germline-derived CDR1 and CDR2 are MNHEY and SMNVEV (reference sequence). The CDR3 covers 17 residues. Trimming at V came to 7 bases and at J to 5 bases, leaving 16 bases not matched to a gene. The chain's CDR3 is CASTKRGGTGEGETQYF. CDR3 DNA sequence: TGTGCCAGCACCAAGAGGGGTGGGACAGGGGAGGGGGAGACCCAGTACTTC.

The V gene is TRBV7-2, the J gene TRBJ2-1, with 11 bases that match TRBD2. The germline V gene has CDR1 SGHTA and CDR2 FQGNSA. The length of the CDR3 is 16 residues. Trimming at V came to 4 bases and at J to 2 bases, leaving 4 bases not matched to a gene. The CDR3 here is CASSYRLAGTYNEQFF. In DNA, the CDR3 is TGTGCCAGCAGCTATCGACTAGCGGGGACCTACAATGAGCAGTTCTTC.

The chain links TRBV6-5 to TRBJ2-1; the match to TRBD2 covers 9 bases. CDR3 length: 15 residues. Germline CDR1 is MNHEY and CDR2 is SVGAGI. The V gene end was trimmed by 6 bases and the J gene end by 3 bases; junction bases not matched to a gene: 6. The CDR3 DNA reads TGTGCCAGCAGGATAGCGGGGGCCCTCTACAATGAGCAGTTCTTC. As protein: CASRIAGALYNEQFF.

The chain has TRBV24-1 and TRBJ2-3, with TRBD2 identical over 13 bases. This CDR3 region has 17 residues. The germline V gene has CDR1 KGHDR and CDR2 SFDVKD. J was trimmed by 2 bases and V by 4 bases; bases with no gene match: 5. This CDR3 is CATSERTSGGTTDTQYF. Here the CDR3 DNA reads TGTGCCACCAGTGAAAGGACTAGCGGGGGAACCACAGATACGCAGTATTTT.